This passage covers 9 T cell receptor beta chains from one sample sequenced in a study of T cells in Graves' hyperthyroidism and ophthalmopathy. The TCR beta CDR3 regions underwent amplification using RNA transcripts as the source. First-round RT-PCR targeting the TCR CDR3 was performed with the HTBI primer set. TCRdb re-called the multiplex PCR reads with MiXCR, one entry per CDR3 protein. The data hold approximately 320,000 distinct CDR3 sequences, with roughly 17% observed a single time. Sequencing used blood. These receptors were taken from a young man with Graves' hyperthyroidism.

This clonotype showed up many times. The chain carries TRBV30 and TRBJ1-2; 7 bases map to TRBD1. CDR1 is GTSNPN and CDR2 is SVGIG in the germline V gene (reference sequence). CDR3 length: 13 amino acids. Trimming at V came to 2 bases and at J to 6 bases, leaving 6 bases not matched to a gene. The CDR3 reads CAWSRDRVDGYTF. In nucleotides, the CDR3 is TGTGCCTGGAGTAGAGACAGGGTGGATGGCTACACCTTC.

In its sample, this clonotype was seen many times. The rearrangement uses TRBV28 and TRBJ1-1; D is ambiguous. Germline CDR1 MDHEN, CDR2 SYDVKM. The CDR3 sequence is 11 residues long. V lost 6 bases and J lost 1, with 3 bases in between. CDR3 nucleotides: TGTGCCAGCAGGACGAACACTGAAGCTTTCTTT. Protein: CASRTNTEAFF.

The rearrangement joins TRBV30 to TRBJ2-3, with 10 bases aligning to TRBD1. Per the germline V gene, CDR1 is GTSNPN and CDR2 is SVGIG (reference sequence). V shed 1 base and J 4 bases; nucleotides not matched to a gene: 5. CDR3 length equals 15 residues. The CDR3 sequence is CAWSAGTGAADTQYF. As DNA, the CDR3 is TGTGCCTGGAGTGCCGGGACAGGGGCCGCAGATACGCAGTATTTT.

The chain carries TRBV11-2 and TRBJ2-1, with 9 bases that match TRBD2. V lost 0 bases and J lost 9; bases outside the gene matches: 9. The CDR3 has 16 amino acids. Germline assignment: CDR1 SGHAT and CDR2 FQNNGV. The DNA for the CDR3 is TGTGCCAGCAGCTTAGATCTGCCTAGCGGGATCGGTGAGCAGTTCTTC. Translated, it gives CASSLDLPSGIGEQFF.

The chain recombines TRBV2 with TRBJ1-5; D is perhaps TRBD1 (6 bases). The CDR3 has 16 residues. V shed 4 bases and J shed 3 bases, with 16 bases lying between them. Germline CDR1 and CDR2: SNHLY and FYNNEI. The CDR3 protein is CASSGSAGADNQPQHF. The CDR3 coding sequence is TGTGCCAGCAGTGGGTCGGCAGGGGCGGACAATCAGCCCCAGCATTTT.

The table lists this clonotype with a few counts. V and J are TRBV5-6 and TRBJ1-6; no clear D gene. Trimming took 1 base from V and 10 from J, leaving 15 bases between them. Germline CDR1 reads SGHDT; CDR2 reads YYEEEE. This CDR3 is 15 amino acids long. DNA of the CDR3: TGTGCCAGCAGCTTGCAGGCAGGTAAAAGGTCACCCCTCCACTTT. Translating gives CASSLQAGKRSPLHF.

Note on this clonotype: At one boundary the junction diverges from the germline segment, which might be a read error. The chain joins TRBV29-1 to TRBJ2-5; 8 bases are a match to TRBD1. The CDR3 totals 14 residues. Germline values: CDR1 SQVTM, CDR2 ANQGSEA. The CDR3 loop reads CSVVLGTGSETQCF. DNA for the CDR3: TGCAGCGTTGTCCTCGGGACAGGCTCAGAGACCCAGTGCTTC.

This clonotype was found many times. The chain combines TRBV12-3 or TRBV12-4 with TRBJ1-1, with 9 bases fitting TRBD1. The CDR3 has 15 amino acids. V lost 5 bases and J lost 8; bases outside the gene matches: 12. The CDR3 DNA reads TGTGCCAGCAGTATGCCCCACAGGGGGCTCACCGAAGCTTTCTTT. Residues: CASSMPHRGLTEAFF.

The sample holds many counts of this clonotype. The genes are TRBV2 and TRBJ1-2; 11 nucleotides line up with TRBD1. This CDR3 region has 13 residues. The germline gives CDR1 SNHLY, CDR2 FYNNEI. Trimming took 6 bases from V and 7 from J; bases not matched to a gene: 4. The CDR3 region has the DNA TGTGCCAGCAGGGACAGGGGGCTTGGTGGCTACACCTTC. Encoded protein: CASRDRGLGGYTF.